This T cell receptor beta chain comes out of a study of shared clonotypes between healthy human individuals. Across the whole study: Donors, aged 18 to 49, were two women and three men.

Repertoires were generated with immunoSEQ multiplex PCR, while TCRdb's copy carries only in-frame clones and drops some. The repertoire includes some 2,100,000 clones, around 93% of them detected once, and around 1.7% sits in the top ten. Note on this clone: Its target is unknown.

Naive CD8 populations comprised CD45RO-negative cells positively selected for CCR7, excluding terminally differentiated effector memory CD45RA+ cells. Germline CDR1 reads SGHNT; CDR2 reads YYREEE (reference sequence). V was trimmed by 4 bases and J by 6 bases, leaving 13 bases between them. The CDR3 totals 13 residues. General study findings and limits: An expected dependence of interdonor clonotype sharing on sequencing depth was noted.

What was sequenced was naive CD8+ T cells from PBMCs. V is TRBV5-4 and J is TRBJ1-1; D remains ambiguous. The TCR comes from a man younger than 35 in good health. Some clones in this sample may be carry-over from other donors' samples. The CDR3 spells CASSKGLGPEAFF. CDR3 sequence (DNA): TGTGCCAGCAGCAAGGGTCTGGGCCCTGAAGCTTTCTTT.